A selection of T cell receptor beta chains follows, all from one sample in a study of cytomegalovirus exposure and HLA in healthy donors. Only in-frame clones appear in the TCRdb table, and some are missing; sequencing was by immunoSEQ multiplex PCR. The sample shows about 170,000 clones, about 85% of them seen only once. The source material was PBMCs. The receptors originated from a man aged 25 to 40 in good health and CMV-seropositive. Both conserved end residues are trimmed from each CDR3. Each record gives: V gene, J gene, CDR3 protein.

v_call: TRBV11-2; j_call: TRBJ2-1; cdr3_aa: ASSLGLAGDLSYNEQF
v_call: TRBV4-2; j_call: TRBJ2-7; cdr3_aa: ASSQGSSGSAYEQY
v_call: TRBV15; j_call: TRBJ2-1; cdr3_aa: ATAGGSYNEQF
v_call: TRBV13; j_call: TRBJ2-1; cdr3_aa: ASSFGLTNEQF
v_call: TRBV7-9; j_call: TRBJ2-2; cdr3_aa: ASSPGVQPNTGELF
v_call: TRBV11-3; j_call: TRBJ1-1; cdr3_aa: ASSGRDRESTEAF
v_call: TRBV6-5; j_call: TRBJ1-3; cdr3_aa: ASSYSDRGPGNTIY
v_call: TRBV25-1; j_call: TRBJ2-5; cdr3_aa: ASTPGGSGQETQY
v_call: TRBV7-3; j_call: TRBJ2-1; cdr3_aa: ASSRPRDGGSSYNEQF
v_call: TRBV7-9; j_call: TRBJ2-1; cdr3_aa: ASSSGQGVYEQF
v_call: TRBV6-5; j_call: TRBJ2-2; cdr3_aa: ASSYGPGTNTGELF
v_call: TRBV7-3; j_call: TRBJ2-1; cdr3_aa: ASSRLRDNEQF
v_call: TRBV6-5; j_call: TRBJ2-1; cdr3_aa: ASSQTRTSTNEQF
v_call: TRBV5-4; j_call: TRBJ2-7; cdr3_aa: ASSLDSSGTYEQY
v_call: TRBV19; j_call: TRBJ2-3; cdr3_aa: ASSYGSTDTQY
v_call: TRBV7-6; j_call: TRBJ1-5; cdr3_aa: ASSQIPPDRGNQPQH
v_call: TRBV6-4; j_call: TRBJ1-1; cdr3_aa: ASSERGNTEAF
v_call: TRBV7-6; j_call: TRBJ2-5; cdr3_aa: ASSLGQTGETQY
v_call: TRBV30; j_call: TRBJ2-5; cdr3_aa: AWSVQGETQY
v_call: TRBV7-6; j_call: TRBJ2-3; cdr3_aa: ASSLDRGDGTDTQY
v_call: TRBV19; j_call: TRBJ1-1; cdr3_aa: ASRTGANTEAF
v_call: TRBV7-9; j_call: TRBJ2-3; cdr3_aa: SSSLVTGSTDTQY
v_call: TRBV6-4; j_call: TRBJ2-7; cdr3_aa: ASSSRDRGQYEQY
v_call: TRBV29-1; j_call: TRBJ2-5; cdr3_aa: SVISGRAPETQY
v_call: TRBV7-6; j_call: TRBJ2-1; cdr3_aa: ANSLLAGGFYNEQF
v_call: TRBV11-3; j_call: TRBJ2-1; cdr3_aa: ASSPTGFDTSEQF
v_call: TRBV7-6; j_call: TRBJ2-2; cdr3_aa: ASRREAGELF
v_call: TRBV11-3; j_call: TRBJ2-1; cdr3_aa: ASSFTGTQQF
v_call: TRBV4-1; j_call: TRBJ2-1; cdr3_aa: ASSLPGGLAGSEQYNEQF
v_call: TRBV18; j_call: TRBJ2-2; cdr3_aa: ASSPRTGGDTGELF
v_call: TRBV11-3; j_call: TRBJ2-3; cdr3_aa: ASSDRLAGASDTQY
v_call: TRBV15; j_call: TRBJ1-3; cdr3_aa: ATSGSPGGTGENTIY
v_call: TRBV2; j_call: TRBJ1-3; cdr3_aa: ASSRGQGKQGNTIY
v_call: TRBV11-3; j_call: TRBJ2-5; cdr3_aa: ASSLGFADWAETQY
v_call: TRBV6-6; j_call: TRBJ1-5; cdr3_aa: ASGQGSINQPQH
v_call: TRBV2; j_call: TRBJ2-7; cdr3_aa: ASTKDTYEQY
v_call: TRBV29-1; j_call: TRBJ2-3; cdr3_aa: SVDGQGGTDTQY
v_call: TRBV7-3; j_call: TRBJ2-1; cdr3_aa: ASSPGLAAYNEQF
v_call: TRBV14; j_call: TRBJ2-1; cdr3_aa: ASSPGVNEQF
v_call: TRBV5-4; j_call: TRBJ2-6; cdr3_aa: ASSSRRQGRAGANVLT
v_call: TRBV5-1; j_call: -; cdr3_aa: ATSHYGTGSSYEQY
v_call: TRBV10-1; j_call: TRBJ2-3; cdr3_aa: ASSEISTDTQY
v_call: TRBV9; j_call: TRBJ2-5; cdr3_aa: ASSPEGSLETQY